This entry lists 15 T cell receptor beta chains sequenced from one sample in a study of blood T cells in healthy people across ages. A J-beta primer mix and a sample-barcoded 5' primer were used in a second PCR of roughly 7 to 12 cycles. From the 5' RACE reads, TCRdb called clonotypes with MiXCR, one entry per CDR3 protein. The table lists 650,000 to 1,000,000 distinct CDR3 sequences, 35% to 40% of them singletons, with roughly 13% in the top ten. The sequencing input was blood. The origin of the receptors is a man aged 18-30 years in good health.

A word on this clonotype: The germline gene is not matched at one end of the junction; a read error may be the cause. This chain uses TRBV3-1 with TRBJ1-1; a weak D match, TRBD1 (5 bases). CDR3 size: 13 residues. Germline V gene data show CDR1 as LGHDT and CDR2 as YNNKEL (reference sequence). As DNA, the CDR3 is TGTGCCAGCAGCCACAGACAGACCCCTGAGGCTTTCTTT. Its protein is CASSHRQTPEAFF.

This chain links TRBV5-5 with TRBJ2-5; D remains unclear. Germline V gene lookup returns CDR1 SGHKS and CDR2 YYEKEE (reference sequence). V gave up 0 bases and J gave up 13 bases, with 25 bases separating them. The CDR3 runs to 16 residues. The chain's CDR3 is CASSLDISPKYNERYF. In DNA, the CDR3 is TGTGCCAGCAGCTTGGATATATCCCCCAAATACAATGAGCGGTACTTC.

CDR3 nucleotide sequence: TGTGCCAGCAAGGACAGAGAGAATAGCAATCAGCCCCAGCATTTT. It is translated as CASKDRENSNQPQHF. The rearrangement joins TRBV6-2 or TRBV6-3 to TRBJ1-5; D perhaps matches TRBD1 (6 bases). Trimming left V 7 bases short and J 0 bases short, with 13 bases between. Per germline, CDR1 MNHEY and CDR2 SVGEGT. This CDR3 has 15 residues.

The chain uses TRBV7-2 and TRBJ1-6; 7 nucleotides agree with TRBD1. The CDR3 is 16 residues long. V was pared by 6 bases and J by 7 bases, with 12 bases of the junction left unmatched. Looked up from germline, CDR1 is SGHTA and CDR2 is FQGNSA. CDR3 sequence reads: CASSPVSGTANSPLHF. The CDR3, as DNA: TGTGCCAGCAGTCCCGTTTCCGGGACAGCCAATTCACCCCTCCACTTT. The full variable domain, with the rest looked up from reference TRBV7-2 and TRBJ1-6, is GAGVSQSPSNKVTEKGKDVELRCDPISGHTALYWYRQSLGQGLEFLIYFQGNSAPDKSGLPSDRFSAERTGGSVSTLTIQRTQQEDSAVYLCASSPVSGTANSPLHFGNGTRLTVT.

The chain employs TRBV7-3 and TRBJ2-1; 8 bases fit TRBD2. Judging by the DNA end, TRBJ2-7 fits better; the J call may be wrong. This CDR3 contains 15 residues. CDR1 and CDR2 (germline): SGHTA, FQGTGA. CDR3 loop: CASSGDGGAHNEQYF. The CDR3 DNA is TGTGCCAGCAGCGGGGACGGGGGGGCCCACAATGAGCAGTACTTC.

This chain uses TRBV14 with TRBJ1-2; no firm D call. This CDR3 is built from 11 residues. V lost 5 bases, J lost 7 bases, and 8 bases lay in between. Germline-derived CDR1 and CDR2 are SGHDN and FVKESK. The DNA of the CDR3 is TGTGCCAGCAGCGCCGGTATTGGCTACACCTTC. Protein sequence: CASSAGIGYTF.

Of note for this clonotype: A much larger clone lies a single base off, so this may be a read error. This chain joins TRBV5-1 and TRBJ2-1; 8 bases fit TRBD1. CDR1 is SGHRS and CDR2 is YFSETQ in the germline V gene. The CDR3 contains 15 residues. Trimming took 3 bases from V and 3 from J; bases not matched to a gene: 5. CDR3 in DNA: TGCGCCAGCAGCTCCCCACAGGGGGGCTACAATGAGCAGTTCTTC. Its protein product is CASSSPQGGYNEQFF.

The chain recombines TRBV5-1 with TRBJ2-1; D call uncertain. The V end lost 3 bases, the J end lost 4 bases, and 26 bases lay between the germline ends. This CDR3 region has 19 residues. Germline V lookup: CDR1 SGHRS, CDR2 YFSETQ. The CDR3 DNA reads TGCGCCAGCAGCTCGCCGGACCCCCCCTCGGTGGGCAATTACAATGAGCAGTTCTTC. Translating it yields CASSSPDPPSVGNYNEQFF.

DNA for the CDR3: TGCAGTGCTAGTCGGGGGTACCCTAACTATGGCTACACCTTC. Translated: CSASRGYPNYGYTF. V and J are TRBV20-1 and TRBJ1-2, with D perhaps TRBD1 (5 bases). The CDR3 runs 14 residues. CDR1 and CDR2 (germline): DFQATT, SNEGSKA (reference sequence). The V and J ends lost 3 bases and 0 bases respectively, with 11 bases between them.

The chain has TRBV4-1 and TRBJ1-1; 7 nucleotides align to TRBD1. This CDR3 has 15 amino acids. The germline V gene has CDR1 MGHRA and CDR2 YSYEKL. Unmatched junction bases numbered 6, after V lost 1 base and J lost 4 bases. This chain's CDR3 is CASSQGPQGFTEAFF. The CDR3 nucleotides are TGCGCCAGCAGCCAAGGACCACAGGGGTTCACTGAAGCTTTCTTT.

The gene calls are TRBV6-1 and TRBJ1-5; 7 nucleotides align to TRBD1. This CDR3 has 15 amino acids. CDR1 is MNHNS, CDR2 SASEGT, per germline. Trimming cost V 5 bases and J 7 bases; bases outside gene matches: 11. CDR3 nucleotide sequence: TGTGCCAGCAGTCCCAACCAGGGGGTTGGACAGCCCCAGCATTTT. Protein sequence: CASSPNQGVGQPQHF.

The CDR3 reads CASSVEGVGQGGTEAFF. The DNA for the CDR3 is TGTGCCAGCAGCGTAGAAGGAGTTGGACAGGGGGGGACTGAAGCTTTCTTT. The V and J genes are TRBV9 and TRBJ1-1; 10 bases agree with TRBD1. J gave up 5 bases and V 0 bases, and 10 bases lay outside the gene matches. Germline V gene lookup returns CDR1 SGDLS and CDR2 YYNGEE. The CDR3 is 17 amino acids.

The V gene is TRBV7-2, the J gene TRBJ2-2; no firm D call. Germline values: CDR1 SGHTA, CDR2 FQGNSA. This CDR3 region has 15 residues. V dropped 6 bases and J dropped 0 bases, with 11 bases sitting between them. DNA of the CDR3: TGTGCCAGCAGTTTTCGGGTTACGAACACCGGGGAGCTGTTTTTT. Translating gives CASSFRVTNTGELFF.

V is TRBV5-1 and J is TRBJ1-2, with 11 bases that match TRBD1. V gave up 5 bases and J gave up 6 bases; unmatched junction bases: 3. Germline V CDR1 and CDR2: SGHRS, YFSETQ. This CDR3 contains 13 residues. As DNA, the CDR3 is TGCGCCAGCAGTGGACAGGGGGCAAATGGCTACACCTTC. Its translation is CASSGQGANGYTF.

The genes are TRBV6-2 or TRBV6-3 and TRBJ2-1, with a possible D match to TRBD2 (5 bases). Between the trimmed V and J ends, which lost 6 bases and 6 bases, there was a span of 15 bases. The CDR3 is 14 residues long. Per germline, CDR1 MNHEY and CDR2 SVGEGT. The CDR3 loop is CASSPTRGSNEQFF. CDR3 in DNA: TGTGCCAGCAGCCCAACTAGAGGATCCAATGAGCAGTTCTTC.